The following is a T cell receptor beta chain sequence with its context. Its specificity is not known. The record originates from a study of OX40 agonist ivuxolimab in advanced cancers. The wider study: Ivuxolimab, an antibody that agonizes OX40 (CD134), was administered to the patients. Study results and limitations: Both blood CD4+ and CD8+ T cells showed clonal growth by week 6 at 0.1 to 3.0 mg/kg.

This CDR3 spans 14 amino acids. The ends were cut back, 2 bases at V and 1 base at J, with 8 bases in the middle. Germline CDR1 KGHSH, CDR2 LQKENI. The method was immunoSEQ multiplex PCR; TCRdb's version includes in-frame clones alone and lacks a portion of them. The sample comprises tens of thousands of clones, roughly 82% of which are singletons, and 2.5% to 3% rests with the top ten. Exclusion of a patient followed from autoimmune disease history or systemic immunosuppression. This chain joins TRBV18 and TRBJ1-1, with D unresolved. This TCR came from an adult with an advanced solid tumor such as melanoma, head and neck, liver or kidney cancer. The sample in question was CD4+ or CD8+ T cells sorted from blood, obtained in a trial of the OX40 agonist ivuxolimab. The CDR3 protein is CASSPERANTEAFF. CDR3 coding DNA: TGTGCCAGCTCACCAGAGAGGGCGAACACTGAAGCTTTCTTT. The full variable domain, its missing parts supplied by reference TRBV18 and TRBJ1-1, is NAGVMQNPRHLVRRRGQEARLRCSPMKGHSHVYWYRQLPEEGLKFMVYLQKENIIDESGMPKERFSAEFPKEGPSILRIQQVVRGDSAAYFCASSPERANTEAFFGQGTRLTVV.